The clone carrying this TCR beta chain was counted many times. The data were taken from a study of regulatory T cells in long-lasting Graves disease. Arm-PCR of CDR3 regions and iRepertoire HTBI primers were used to build TCR beta libraries. Each CDR3 protein is one row after TCRdb ran MiXCR on the multiplex PCR reads. Here the sample spans 350,000 to 550,000 distinct CDR3 sequences, roughly 17% being singletons. As for time point: newly diagnosed GD, antithyroid drugs for less than 3 months. PBMC RNA was the source of the TCR library. This CDR3 is built from 15 residues. Between the trimmed V and J ends, which lost 2 bases and 3 bases, there was a span of 14 bases. CDR1 and CDR2 (germline): MNHEY, SVGAGI. The same sample was also studied in work on T cells in Graves' hyperthyroidism and ophthalmopathy.

This chain uses TRBV6-5 with TRBJ2-7, with D perhaps matching TRBD2 (7 bases). The sequenced sample was peripheral blood mononuclear cells (PBMCs), obtained at new diagnosis, from a patient treated with antithyroid drugs. The source of this sequence is a woman between 18 and 30 years old with Graves disease. CDR3 sequence (DNA): TGTGCCAGCAGTTACGGGGGGGGCAACGACTACGAGCAGTACTTC. Protein sequence: CASSYGGGNDYEQYF.